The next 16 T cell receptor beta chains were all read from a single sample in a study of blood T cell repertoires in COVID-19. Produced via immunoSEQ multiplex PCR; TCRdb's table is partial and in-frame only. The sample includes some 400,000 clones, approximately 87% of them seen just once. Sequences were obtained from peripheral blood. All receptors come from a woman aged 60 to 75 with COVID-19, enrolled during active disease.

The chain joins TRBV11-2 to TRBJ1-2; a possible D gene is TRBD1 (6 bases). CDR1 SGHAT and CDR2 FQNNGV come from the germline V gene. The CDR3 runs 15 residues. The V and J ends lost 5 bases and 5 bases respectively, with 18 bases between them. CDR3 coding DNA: TGTGCCAGCAGCCCAACAGGGATTCACAATTATGGCTACACCTTC. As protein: CASSPTGIHNYGYTF.

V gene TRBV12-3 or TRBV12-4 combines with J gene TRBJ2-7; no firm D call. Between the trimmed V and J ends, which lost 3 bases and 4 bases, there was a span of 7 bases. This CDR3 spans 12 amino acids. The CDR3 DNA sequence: TGTGCCAGCAGTTTCCGGGTGTACGAGCAGTACTTC. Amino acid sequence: CASSFRVYEQYF.

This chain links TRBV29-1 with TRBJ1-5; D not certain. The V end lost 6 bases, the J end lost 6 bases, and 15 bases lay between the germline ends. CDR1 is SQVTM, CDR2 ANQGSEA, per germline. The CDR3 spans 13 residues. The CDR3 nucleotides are TGCAGCGTCATAGCCCAAAACGGTCAGCCCCAGCATTTT. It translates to CSVIAQNGQPQHF.

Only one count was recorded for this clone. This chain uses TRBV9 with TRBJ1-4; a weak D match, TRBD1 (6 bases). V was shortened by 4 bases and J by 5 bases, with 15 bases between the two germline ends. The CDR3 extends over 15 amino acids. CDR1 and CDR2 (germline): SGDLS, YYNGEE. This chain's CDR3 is CASSRGGVRNEKLFF. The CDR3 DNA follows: TGTGCCAGCAGCAGAGGGGGGGTGAGAAATGAAAAACTGTTTTTT.

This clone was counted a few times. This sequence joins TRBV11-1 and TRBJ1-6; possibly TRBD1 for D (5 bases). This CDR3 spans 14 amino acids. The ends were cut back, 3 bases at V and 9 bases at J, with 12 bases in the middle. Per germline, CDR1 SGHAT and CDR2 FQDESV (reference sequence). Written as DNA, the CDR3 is TGTGCCAGCAGCTTGGTCATAAGGGGTTCACCCCTCCACTTT. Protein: CASSLVIRGSPLHF.

CDR3 DNA: TGTGCCACCAGCGTGCGGGACAGGGTGCCTGTTTTCTTT. It specifies CATSVRDRVPVFF. The chain couples TRBV15 to TRBJ1-1; 9 bases map to TRBD1. The CDR3 is 13 residues long. The V segment lost 5 bases and the J segment 13 bases; nucleotides outside the gene matches: 11. Germline CDR1 LNHNV, CDR2 YYDKDF (reference sequence).

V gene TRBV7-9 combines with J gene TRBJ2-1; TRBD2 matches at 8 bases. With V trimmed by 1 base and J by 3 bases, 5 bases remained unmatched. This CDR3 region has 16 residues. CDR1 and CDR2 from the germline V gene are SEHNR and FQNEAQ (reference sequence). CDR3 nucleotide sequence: TGTGCCAGCAGCTTAGTACGGGGGGGCCTCTACAATGAGCAGTTCTTC. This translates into CASSLVRGGLYNEQFF. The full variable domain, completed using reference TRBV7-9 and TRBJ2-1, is DTGVSQNPRHKITKRGQNVTFRCDPISEHNRLYWYRQTLGQGPEFLTYFQNEAQLEKSRLLSDRFSAERPKGSFSTLEIQRTEQGDSAMYLCASSLVRGGLYNEQFFGPGTRLTVL.

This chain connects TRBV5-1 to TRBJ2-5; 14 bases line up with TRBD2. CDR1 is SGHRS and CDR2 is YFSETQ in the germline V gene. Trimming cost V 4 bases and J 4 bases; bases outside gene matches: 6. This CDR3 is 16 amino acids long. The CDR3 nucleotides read TGCGCCAGCAGCCGCCGGACTAGCGGGGGGCTAGAGACCCAGTACTTC. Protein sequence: CASSRRTSGGLETQYF.

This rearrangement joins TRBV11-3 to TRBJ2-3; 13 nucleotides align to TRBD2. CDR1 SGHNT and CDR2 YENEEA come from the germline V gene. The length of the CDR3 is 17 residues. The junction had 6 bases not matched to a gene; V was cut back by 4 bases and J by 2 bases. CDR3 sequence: CASSSGLAGALTDTQYF. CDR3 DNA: TGTGCCAGCAGCTCAGGACTAGCGGGGGCCCTCACAGATACGCAGTATTTT. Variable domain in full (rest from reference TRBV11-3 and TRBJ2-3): EAGVVQSPRYKIIEKKQPVAFWCNPISGHNTLYWYLQNLGQGPELLIRYENEEAVDDSQLPKDRFSAERLKGVDSTLKIQPAELGDSAVYLCASSSGLAGALTDTQYFGPGTRLTVL.

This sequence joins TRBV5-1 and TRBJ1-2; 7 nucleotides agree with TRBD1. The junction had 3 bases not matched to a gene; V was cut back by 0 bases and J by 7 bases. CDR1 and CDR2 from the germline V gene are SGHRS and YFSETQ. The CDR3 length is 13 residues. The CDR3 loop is CASSLGDRPGYTF. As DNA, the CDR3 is TGCGCCAGCAGCTTGGGGGACAGACCTGGCTACACCTTC.

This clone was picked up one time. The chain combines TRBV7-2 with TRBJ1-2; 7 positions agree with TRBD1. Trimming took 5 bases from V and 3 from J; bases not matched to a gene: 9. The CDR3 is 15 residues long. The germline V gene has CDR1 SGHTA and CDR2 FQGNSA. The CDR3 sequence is CASSQIGQEDYGYTF. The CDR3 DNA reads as TGTGCCAGCAGCCAAATCGGACAGGAAGACTATGGCTACACCTTC.

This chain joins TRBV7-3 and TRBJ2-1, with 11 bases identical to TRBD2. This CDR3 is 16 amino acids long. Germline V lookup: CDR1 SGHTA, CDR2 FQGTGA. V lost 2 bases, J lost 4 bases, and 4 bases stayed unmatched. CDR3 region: CASSLALAGGYNEQFF. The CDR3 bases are TGTGCCAGCAGCTTAGCCCTAGCGGGGGGTTACAATGAGCAGTTCTTC.

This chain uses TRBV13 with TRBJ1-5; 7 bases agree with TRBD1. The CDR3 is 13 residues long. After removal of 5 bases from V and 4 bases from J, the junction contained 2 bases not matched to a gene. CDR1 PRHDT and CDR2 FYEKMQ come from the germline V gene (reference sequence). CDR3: CASSQTGNQPQHF. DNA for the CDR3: TGTGCCAGCAGCCAGACAGGGAATCAGCCCCAGCATTTT.

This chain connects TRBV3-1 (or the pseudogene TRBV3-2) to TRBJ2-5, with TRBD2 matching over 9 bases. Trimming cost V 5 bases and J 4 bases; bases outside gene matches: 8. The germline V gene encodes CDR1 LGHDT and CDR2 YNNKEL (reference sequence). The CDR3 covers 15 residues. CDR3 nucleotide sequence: TGTGCCAGCAGCGCCCTAGCGGGGATTCGAGAGACCCAGTACTTC. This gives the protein CASSALAGIRETQYF.

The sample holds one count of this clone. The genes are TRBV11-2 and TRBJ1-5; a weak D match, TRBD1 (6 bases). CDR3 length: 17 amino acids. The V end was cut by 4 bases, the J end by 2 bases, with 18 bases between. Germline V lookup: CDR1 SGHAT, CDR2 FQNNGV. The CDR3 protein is CASSSVRRGGGNQPQHF. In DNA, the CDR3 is TGTGCCAGCAGCTCCGTTAGGAGAGGGGGGGGCAATCAGCCCCAGCATTTT.

DNA for the CDR3: TGTGCCAGTAGGATAAGCGCAACCGGTACGCAGTATTTT. Its protein product is CASRISATGTQYF. V usage is TRBV19 and J usage is TRBJ2-3; D not resolved. V lost 6 bases to trimming and J lost 8 bases, with 15 bases between them. Germline CDR1 and CDR2: LNHDA and SQIVND (reference sequence). The CDR3 runs 13 residues.